This T cell receptor beta chain was sequenced in a study of shared clonotypes between healthy human individuals. About the study: CD4 naive and CD4 memory each took three plates per donor, while CD8 naive took two and CD8 memory one.

Study donors comprised healthy, HIV-negative adults devoid of recent acute infection or vaccination. It was into CD45RA+ naive and CD45RA-negative memory subsets that the CD4+ cells were split. Sequencing was performed with immunoSEQ multiplex PCR; in TCRdb, only in-frame clones are kept and a portion is missing. The table records approximately 2,300,000 clones, under 95% of them present only once. Germline values: CDR1 SGHTA, CDR2 FQGNSA. Losses at the gene ends were 8 bases for V and 3 bases for J; bases not matched to a gene: 8. The CDR3 runs 15 residues. With regard to this clone: Its specificity is not known.

Study-level points and caveats: In contrast to clonotypes shared by all four donors, non-shared clonotypes had lower generation probabilities.

V is TRBV7-2 and J is TRBJ2-7; the match to TRBD2 covers 12 bases. The sequenced sample consisted of naive CD4+ T cells from PBMCs. Subset in this sample: CD45RA+ positively selected. This clonotype was obtained from a man between 18 and 29 years old in good health. Some clones in this sample may be carry-over from other donors' samples. The CDR3 loop is CASQERLAGDYEQYF. The CDR3 coding sequence is TGTGCCAGCCAAGAACGACTAGCGGGAGACTACGAGCAGTACTTC. The full variable domain, completed using reference TRBV7-2 and TRBJ2-7, is GAGVSQSPSNKVTEKGKDVELRCDPISGHTALYWYRQSLGQGLEFLIYFQGNSAPDKSGLPSDRFSAERTGGSVSTLTIQRTQQEDSAVYLCASQERLAGDYEQYFGPGTRLTVT.